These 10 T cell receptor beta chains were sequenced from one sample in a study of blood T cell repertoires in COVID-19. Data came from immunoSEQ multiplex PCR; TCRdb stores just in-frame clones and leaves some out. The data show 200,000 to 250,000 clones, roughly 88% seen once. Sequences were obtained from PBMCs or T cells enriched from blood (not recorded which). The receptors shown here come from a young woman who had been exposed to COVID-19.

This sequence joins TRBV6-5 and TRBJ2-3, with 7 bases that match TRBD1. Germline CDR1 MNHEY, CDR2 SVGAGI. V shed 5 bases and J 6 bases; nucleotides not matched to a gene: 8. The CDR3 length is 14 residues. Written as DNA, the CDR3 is TGTGCCAGCAGTCAAAAACTACAGGGGGATACGCAGTATTTT. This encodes CASSQKLQGDTQYF.

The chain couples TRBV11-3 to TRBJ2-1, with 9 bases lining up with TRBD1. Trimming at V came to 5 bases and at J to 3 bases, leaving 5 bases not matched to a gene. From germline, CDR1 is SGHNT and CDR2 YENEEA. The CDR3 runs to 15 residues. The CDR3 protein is CASSKTGGVYNEQFF. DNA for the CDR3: TGTGCCAGCAGCAAGACAGGGGGAGTCTACAATGAGCAGTTCTTC.

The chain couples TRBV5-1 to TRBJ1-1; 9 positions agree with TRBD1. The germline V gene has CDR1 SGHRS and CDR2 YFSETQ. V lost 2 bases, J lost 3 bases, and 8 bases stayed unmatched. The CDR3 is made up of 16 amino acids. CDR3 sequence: CASSFTPGQGDTEAFF. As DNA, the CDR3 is TGCGCCAGCAGCTTCACACCGGGACAGGGAGACACTGAAGCTTTCTTT.

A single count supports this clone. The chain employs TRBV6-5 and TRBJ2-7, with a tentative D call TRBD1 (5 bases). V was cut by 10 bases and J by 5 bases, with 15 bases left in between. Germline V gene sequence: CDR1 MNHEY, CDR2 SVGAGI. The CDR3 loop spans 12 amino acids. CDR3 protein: CATTGARDEQYF. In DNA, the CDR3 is TGTGCCACCACTGGGGCTCGGGACGAGCAGTACTTC.

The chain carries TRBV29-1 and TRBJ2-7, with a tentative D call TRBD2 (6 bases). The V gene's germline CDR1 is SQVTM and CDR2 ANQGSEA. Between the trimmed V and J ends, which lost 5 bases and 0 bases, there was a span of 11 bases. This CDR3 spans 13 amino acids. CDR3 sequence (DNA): TGCAGCGTTTGTACGACTAGCTCCTACGAGCAGTACTTC. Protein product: CSVCTTSSYEQYF.

CDR3 nucleotides: TGTGCCAGCAGTTACTCGAGGGCCGAAATCTATGGCTACACCTTC. Translated, it gives CASSYSRAEIYGYTF. This rearrangement joins TRBV6-5 to TRBJ1-2; D gene ambiguous. Germline lookup yields CDR1 MNHEY and CDR2 SVGAGI. V was cut by 0 bases and J by 4 bases, with 12 bases left in between. The CDR3 contains 15 residues.

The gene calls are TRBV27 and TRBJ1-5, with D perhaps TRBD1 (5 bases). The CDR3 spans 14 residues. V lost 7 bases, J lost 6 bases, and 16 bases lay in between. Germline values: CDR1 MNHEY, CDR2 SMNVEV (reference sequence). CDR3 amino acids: CASTRSHGGQPQHF. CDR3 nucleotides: TGTGCCAGCACTAGGTCCCACGGGGGTCAGCCCCAGCATTTT.

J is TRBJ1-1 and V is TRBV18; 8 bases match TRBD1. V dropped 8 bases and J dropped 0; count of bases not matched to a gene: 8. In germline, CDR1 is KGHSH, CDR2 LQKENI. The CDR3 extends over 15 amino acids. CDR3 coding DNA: TGTGCCAGCCCGTGGACAGGGTCCATGAACACTGAAGCTTTCTTT. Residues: CASPWTGSMNTEAFF.

In DNA, the CDR3 is TGTGCCAGCAGGTTGGGACTAGCGCCTAACAATGAGCAGTTCTTC. Translated: CASRLGLAPNNEQFF. The genes are TRBV2 and TRBJ2-1; 10 bases align to TRBD2. CDR3 length: 15 residues. From germline, CDR1 is SNHLY and CDR2 FYNNEI. V trimming: 6 bases; J trimming: 5 bases; junction bases outside the gene matches: 7. The whole variable domain, remainder taken from reference TRBV2 and TRBJ2-1, is EPEVTQTPSHQVTQMGQEVILRCVPISNHLYFYWYRQILGQKVEFLVSFYNNEISEKSEIFDDQFSVERPDGSNFTLKIRSTKLEDSAMYFCASRLGLAPNNEQFFGPGTRLTVL.

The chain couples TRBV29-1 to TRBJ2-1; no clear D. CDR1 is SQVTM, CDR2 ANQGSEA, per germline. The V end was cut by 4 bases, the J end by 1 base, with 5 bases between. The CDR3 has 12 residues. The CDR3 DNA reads TGCAGCGTTGGTCAGTCCTACAATGAGCAGTTCTTC. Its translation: CSVGQSYNEQFF.